The clone carrying this TCR beta chain was seen a handful of times. These data come from a study of human T cells and chemical hapten exposure. At the level of the study: Recorded diagnoses among the mostly female patients were alopecia areata, totalis or universalis. How much TCR each sample yielded varied, mostly because pooled library volumes differed slightly.

Germline loops: CDR1 MNHNS, CDR2 SASEGT. The CDR3 has 14 amino acids. V lost 9 bases, J lost 0 bases, and 11 bases lay in between. Per the original methods: The median was roughly 95,000 TCRs per sample, ranging 23,224 to 690,600. TCRdb redid the calling of the RACE reads with MiXCR, one entry per CDR3 protein. The V and J calls and clone size come from TCRdb's table, not from the authors' own analysis. This sample has more than 300,000 distinct CDR3 sequences, with 4% to 6% found just once. The time point was: pre-sensitization, week 0. Treatment noted: therapeutic diphenylcyclopropenone sensitization with weekly scalp DPC.

The J gene is TRBJ2-2, the V gene TRBV6-1, with D hard to call. This TCR was sampled from a woman aged 50 to 60 with alopecia areata. Some clones in this sample may be carry-over from other donors' samples. The sequences come from whole blood, collected in connection with sensitization to the hapten diphenylcyclopropenone (DPC). The CDR3, as DNA: TGTGCCAGTCGACTTTTACCGAACACCGGGGAGCTGTTTTTT. It is translated as CASRLLPNTGELFF.